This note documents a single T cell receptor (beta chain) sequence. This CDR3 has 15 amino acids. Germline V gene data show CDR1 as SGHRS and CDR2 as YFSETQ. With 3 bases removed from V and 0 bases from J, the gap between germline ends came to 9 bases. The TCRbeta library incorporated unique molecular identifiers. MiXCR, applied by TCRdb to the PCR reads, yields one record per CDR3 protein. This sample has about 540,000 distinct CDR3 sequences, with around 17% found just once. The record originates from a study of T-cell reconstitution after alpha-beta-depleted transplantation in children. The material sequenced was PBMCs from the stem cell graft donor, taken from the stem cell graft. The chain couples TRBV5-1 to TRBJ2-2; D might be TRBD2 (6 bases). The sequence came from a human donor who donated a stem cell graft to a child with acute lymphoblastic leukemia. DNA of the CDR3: TGCGCCAGCAGCTCGGGAGTTGCGAACACCGGGGAGCTGTTTTTT. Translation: CASSSGVANTGELFF.